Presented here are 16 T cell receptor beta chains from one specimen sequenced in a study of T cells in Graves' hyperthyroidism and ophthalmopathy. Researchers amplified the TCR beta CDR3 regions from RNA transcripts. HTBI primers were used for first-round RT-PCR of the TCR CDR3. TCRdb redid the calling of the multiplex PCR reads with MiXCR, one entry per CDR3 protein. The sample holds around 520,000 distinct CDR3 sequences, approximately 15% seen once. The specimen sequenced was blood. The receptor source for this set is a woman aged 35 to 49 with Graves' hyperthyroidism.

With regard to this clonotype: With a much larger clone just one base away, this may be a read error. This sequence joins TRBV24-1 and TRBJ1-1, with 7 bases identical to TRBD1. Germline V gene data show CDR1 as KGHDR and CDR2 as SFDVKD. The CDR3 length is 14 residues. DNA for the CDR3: TGTGCCACCAGTCAGGGGGGACTAAGCCCCGAAGCTCTCTTT. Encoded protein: CATSQGGLSPEALF.

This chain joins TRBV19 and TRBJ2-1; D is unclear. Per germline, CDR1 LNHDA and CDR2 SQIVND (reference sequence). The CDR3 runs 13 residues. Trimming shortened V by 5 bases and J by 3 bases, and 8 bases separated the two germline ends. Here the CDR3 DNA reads TGTGCCAGTAGTGCCCCCAACTACAATGAGCAGTTCTTC. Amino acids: CASSAPNYNEQFF.

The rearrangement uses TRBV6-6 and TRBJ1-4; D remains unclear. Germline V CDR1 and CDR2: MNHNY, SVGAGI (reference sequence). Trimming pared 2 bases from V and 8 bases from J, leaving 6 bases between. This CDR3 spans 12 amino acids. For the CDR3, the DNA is TGTGCCAGCAGTTACGATGTGGAAAAACTGTTTTTT. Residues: CASSYDVEKLFF.

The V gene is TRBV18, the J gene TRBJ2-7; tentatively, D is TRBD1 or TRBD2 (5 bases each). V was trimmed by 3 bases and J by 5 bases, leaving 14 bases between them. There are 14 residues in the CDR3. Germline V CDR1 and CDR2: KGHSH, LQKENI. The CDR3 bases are TGTGCCAGCTCACCGGGACCCCCTTGGGACGAGCAGTACTTC. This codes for CASSPGPPWDEQYF.

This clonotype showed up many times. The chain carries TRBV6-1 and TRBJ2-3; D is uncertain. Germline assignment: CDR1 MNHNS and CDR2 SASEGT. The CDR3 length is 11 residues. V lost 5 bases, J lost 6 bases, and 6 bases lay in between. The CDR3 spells CASSIYDTQYF. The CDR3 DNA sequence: TGTGCCAGCAGTATATATGATACGCAGTATTTT.

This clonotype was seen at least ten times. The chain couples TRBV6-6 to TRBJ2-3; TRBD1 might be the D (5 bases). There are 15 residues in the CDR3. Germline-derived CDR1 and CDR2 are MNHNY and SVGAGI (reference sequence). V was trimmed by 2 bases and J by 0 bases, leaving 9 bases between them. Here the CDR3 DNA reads TGTGCCAGCAGTTACGACAGCCTGAGCACAGATACGCAGTATTTT. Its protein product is CASSYDSLSTDTQYF.

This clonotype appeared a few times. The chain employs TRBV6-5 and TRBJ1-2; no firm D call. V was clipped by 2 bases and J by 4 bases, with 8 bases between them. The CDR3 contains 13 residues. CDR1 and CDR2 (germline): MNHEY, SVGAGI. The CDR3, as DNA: TGTGCCAGCAGTTACGACGGCCTCTATGGCTACACCTTC. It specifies CASSYDGLYGYTF.

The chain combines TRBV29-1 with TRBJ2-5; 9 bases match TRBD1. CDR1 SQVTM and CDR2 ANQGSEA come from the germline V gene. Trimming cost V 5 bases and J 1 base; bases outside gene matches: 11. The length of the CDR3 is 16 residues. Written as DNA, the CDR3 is TGCAGCGTTAATTTTGGGACAGGGAACCTCCAAGAGACCCAGTACTTC. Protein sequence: CSVNFGTGNLQETQYF.

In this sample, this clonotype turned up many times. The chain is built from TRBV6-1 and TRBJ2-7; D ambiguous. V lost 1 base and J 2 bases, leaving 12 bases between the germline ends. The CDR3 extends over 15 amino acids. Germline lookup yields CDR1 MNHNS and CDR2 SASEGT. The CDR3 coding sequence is TGTGCCAGCAGTGAAGACCCCGGACGGACCTACGAGCAGTACTTC. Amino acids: CASSEDPGRTYEQYF.

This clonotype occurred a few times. This CDR3 reads CASSYSSPETGELFF. CDR3 in DNA: TGTGCCAGCAGTTACTCCTCACCAGAAACCGGGGAGCTGTTTTTT. The chain recombines TRBV6-5 with TRBJ2-2; D is uncertain. In germline, CDR1 is MNHEY, CDR2 SVGAGI. CDR3 length: 15 amino acids. V shed 0 bases and J shed 5 bases, with 10 bases lying between them.

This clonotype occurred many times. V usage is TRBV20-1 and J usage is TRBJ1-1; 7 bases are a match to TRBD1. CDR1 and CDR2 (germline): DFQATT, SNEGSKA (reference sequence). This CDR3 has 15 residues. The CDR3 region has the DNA TGCAGCTCCCGCGAGGGGGCCCGAGGTGGTACTGAAGCTTTCTTT. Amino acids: CSSREGARGGTEAFF.

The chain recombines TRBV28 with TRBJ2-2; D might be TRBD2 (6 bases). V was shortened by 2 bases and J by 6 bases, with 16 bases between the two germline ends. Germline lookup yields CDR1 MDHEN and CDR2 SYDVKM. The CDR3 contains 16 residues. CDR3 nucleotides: TGTGCCAGCAGTTTAAAAGTTAGCGCGGGATCCGGGGAGCTGTTTTTT. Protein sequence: CASSLKVSAGSGELFF.

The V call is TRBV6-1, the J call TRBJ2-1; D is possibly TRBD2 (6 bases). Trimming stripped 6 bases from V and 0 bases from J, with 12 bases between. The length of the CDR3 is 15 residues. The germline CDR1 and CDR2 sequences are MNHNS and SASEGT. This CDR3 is CASRDYSSSYNEQFF. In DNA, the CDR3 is TGTGCCAGCAGGGACTACTCAAGCTCCTACAATGAGCAGTTCTTC.

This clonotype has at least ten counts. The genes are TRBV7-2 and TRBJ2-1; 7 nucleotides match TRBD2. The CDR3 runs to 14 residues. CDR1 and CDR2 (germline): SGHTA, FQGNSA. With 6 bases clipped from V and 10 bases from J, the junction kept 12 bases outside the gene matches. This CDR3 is CASSTASGTGEQFF. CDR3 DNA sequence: TGTGCCAGCAGTACCGCTAGCGGAACGGGGGAGCAGTTCTTC.

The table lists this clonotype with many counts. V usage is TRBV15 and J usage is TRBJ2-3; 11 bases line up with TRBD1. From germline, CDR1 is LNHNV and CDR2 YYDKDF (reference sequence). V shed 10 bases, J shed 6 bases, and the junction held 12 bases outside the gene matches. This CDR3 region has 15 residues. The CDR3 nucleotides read TGTGCCATCACCTCCGGGACAGGGGGTTTCGATACGCAGTATTTT. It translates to CAITSGTGGFDTQYF.

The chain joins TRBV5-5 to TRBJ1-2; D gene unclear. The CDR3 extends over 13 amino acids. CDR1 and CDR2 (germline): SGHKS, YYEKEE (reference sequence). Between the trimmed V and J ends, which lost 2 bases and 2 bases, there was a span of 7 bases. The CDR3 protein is CASSFDPNYGYTF. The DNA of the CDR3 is TGTGCCAGCAGCTTTGATCCAAACTATGGCTACACCTTC.